Shown below are 9 T cell receptor beta chains from a single sample sequenced in a study of regulatory T cells in long-lasting Graves disease. HTBI primers from iRepertoire and Arm-PCR of CDR3 regions yielded the TCR beta libraries. TCRdb redid the calling of the multiplex PCR reads with MiXCR, one entry per CDR3 protein. The profile shows about 540,000 distinct CDR3 sequences, roughly 13% of them singletons. Time point noted: newly diagnosed GD, antithyroid drugs for less than 3 months. Generation of the TCR library employed RNA extracted from PBMCs. In addition, the sample was reused for a study of T cells in Graves' hyperthyroidism and ophthalmopathy.

The starting material was peripheral blood mononuclear cells (PBMCs), obtained at new diagnosis, from a patient treated with antithyroid drugs. The receptor set was obtained from a man under 40 with Graves disease.

This clonotype was counted ten times or more. The chain is built from TRBV12-3 or TRBV12-4 and TRBJ2-5; 7 bases align to TRBD2. With V trimmed by 7 bases and J by 5 bases, 10 bases remained unmatched. The CDR3 is 14 residues long. The CDR3 nucleotides read TGTGCCAGCATAGGGGCGGGGGTTGGCGAGACCCAGTACTTC. This sequence encodes CASIGAGVGETQYF.

This clonotype was found a few times. The V gene is TRBV7-9, the J gene TRBJ2-1; 8 bases are a match to TRBD2. V trimming: 5 bases; J trimming: 4 bases; junction bases outside the gene matches: 22. The CDR3 has 20 residues. CDR1 SEHNR and CDR2 FQNEAQ come from the germline V gene (reference sequence). The CDR3 sequence is CASSPSKPGLVRFWYNEQFF. CDR3 bases: TGTGCCAGCAGCCCCTCCAAACCGGGACTAGTTCGTTTTTGGTACAATGAGCAGTTCTTC.

This clonotype was recorded only once. The chain joins TRBV15 to TRBJ1-4, with a tentative D call TRBD1 (5 bases). Trimming removed 3 bases at V and 8 bases at J, with 13 bases between. CDR3 size: 14 residues. CDR1 is LNHNV, CDR2 YYDKDF, per germline (reference sequence). Here the CDR3 DNA reads TGTGCCACCAGCAGGCGCCGGGGGACCGAAAAACTGTTTTTT. Translation: CATSRRRGTEKLFF. The full variable domain, with the rest looked up from reference TRBV15 and TRBJ1-4, is DAMVIQNPRYQVTQFGKPVTLSCSQTLNHNVMYWYQQKSSQAPKLLFHYYDKDFNNEADTPDNFQSRRPNTSFCFLDIRSPGLGDTAMYLCATSRRRGTEKLFFGSGTQLSVL.

This chain connects TRBV5-1 to TRBJ2-7; tentatively, D is TRBD2 (7 bases). Trimming took 1 base from V and 4 from J, leaving 24 bases between them. Germline lookup yields CDR1 SGHRS and CDR2 YFSETQ. The CDR3 is 18 amino acids. Here the CDR3 DNA reads TGCGCCAGCAGCTTGAATCGGGGGGCTAGCGGAACGGATTACGAGCAGTACTTC. As protein: CASSLNRGASGTDYEQYF.

This clonotype was counted at least ten times. This sequence joins TRBV30 and TRBJ1-1; D unclear. Germline values: CDR1 GTSNPN, CDR2 SVGIG (reference sequence). The CDR3 loop spans 12 amino acids. Trimming took 3 bases from V and 4 from J, leaving 9 bases between them. The CDR3 protein is CAWSGGRTEAFF. The CDR3, as DNA: TGTGCCTGGAGCGGTGGACGCACTGAAGCTTTCTTT.

This clonotype was counted many times. The chain couples TRBV24-1 to TRBJ1-5; maybe TRBD1 (5 bases). Deletions cut 3 bases from V and 7 bases from J, with 9 bases between. The CDR3 length is 13 residues. In germline, CDR1 is KGHDR, CDR2 SFDVKD. The CDR3 sequence: CATSDGGRQPQHF. The CDR3 nucleotides are TGTGCCACCAGTGATGGGGGGAGGCAGCCCCAGCATTTT.

This clonotype has more than one count but fewer than ten. This chain connects TRBV6-1 to TRBJ1-3; no reliable D call. Trimming stripped 9 bases from V and 0 bases from J, with 15 bases between. This CDR3 spans 15 amino acids. CDR1 and CDR2 from the germline V gene are MNHNS and SASEGT. The CDR3 DNA reads as TGTGCCAGTAGCCCCGGCCTGGGCTCTGGAAACACCATATATTTT. Translated, it gives CASSPGLGSGNTIYF.

This clonotype has ten or more counts. The CDR3 region is CASLRRSNEKLFF. For the CDR3, the DNA is TGTGCCAGCCTGAGGAGATCTAATGAAAAACTGTTTTTT. The chain couples TRBV2 to TRBJ1-4; the D is unclear. The CDR3 runs 13 residues. CDR1 SNHLY and CDR2 FYNNEI come from the germline V gene. V shed 8 bases and J shed 3 bases, with 10 bases lying between them.

The V call is TRBV29-1, the J call TRBJ1-5, with a tentative D call TRBD1 (6 bases). This CDR3 is built from 13 residues. V lost 7 bases and J 3 bases, leaving 13 bases between the germline ends. The germline CDR1 and CDR2 sequences are SQVTM and ANQGSEA. The CDR3 nucleotides are TGCAGCGCCCAGCAGGGGTCCAATCAGCCCCAGCATTTT. Amino acid sequence: CSAQQGSNQPQHF.